The text below deals with one T cell receptor (beta chain). The specificity of this receptor is unknown. The record has no base qualities; no much larger clone is one base away. The sample is drawn from a study of patients and donors after allogeneic stem cell transplantation (TCRdb year 2020). Library preparation used RT-PCR. The sample was run on a NextSeq 550. In TCRdb, the public reads were trimmed at Q25 with fastp and aligned with MiXCR, with productive beta chains retained. When rows share a CDR3 protein, they turn into one entry using the most common DNA and genes. The sample includes 80,000 to 90,000 distinct CDR3 sequences, with about 48% observed a single time. The ten largest clones add up to about 64% of the sample. This TCR was sampled from a human donor who was either an allogeneic HSCT recipient or a stem cell or donor lymphocyte infusion donor (not recorded which). It is not recorded whose cells these are; they may come from a transplant donor. Sequenced sample: blood, either unsorted or a sorted T cell fraction (not recorded which).

Here the CDR3 is given as CASSSTGNTQPQHF. The DNA sequence follows: TGTGCCAGCAGCTCGACAGGGAATACGCAGCCCCAGCATTTT. The chain is assembled from TRBV7-2 and TRBJ1-5, with 7 bases aligning to TRBD1. CDR1 and CDR2 are read off the germline V gene as SGHTA and FQGNSA. CDR3 length: 14 amino acids, cysteine to phenylalanine. Only the CDR3 portion is preserved as DNA: 42 bases, with reading frame beginning at the first base. V is pruned by 4 bases and J by 7 bases, leaving 7 bases of the junction without a gene match.